A single sample gave rise to the 6 T cell receptor beta chains below, sequenced in a study of HIV-infected patients and healthy controls. All unsorted peripheral T cells were captured because whole blood was used without fractionation. Alpha and beta constant-region primers primed reverse transcription of approximately 460 ng RNA. Alpha and beta chain libraries were made separately by chain-specific third strand synthesis with multiplexing indices. Each CDR3 protein is one row after TCRdb ran MiXCR on the 5' RACE reads. The sample has about 10,000 distinct CDR3 sequences, 8% to 8.5% seen once; the top ten hold approximately 6%. Sequencing was carried out using blood. These receptors were taken from an adult in good health.

This clonotype is judged medium-sized. The chain joins TRBV10-3 to TRBJ1-4; D not resolved. The CDR3 spans 13 residues. Germline CDR1 and CDR2: ENHRY and SYGVKD. V was cut by 2 bases and J by 5 bases, with 6 bases left in between. The CDR3 sequence is CAISEGWNEKLFF. The CDR3 DNA sequence: TGTGCCATCAGTGAGGGTTGGAATGAAAAACTGTTTTTT.

At least ten counts were recorded for this clonotype. This chain joins TRBV7-2 and TRBJ1-1; 8 bases fit TRBD1. Germline V gives CDR1 SGHTA, CDR2 FQGNSA. CDR3 size: 14 residues. V was pared by 5 bases and J by 2 bases, with 4 bases of the junction left unmatched. The CDR3 spells CASSLDRVNTEAFF. The CDR3 DNA sequence: TGTGCCAGCAGCCTGGACAGGGTAAACACTGAAGCTTTCTTT.

The J gene is TRBJ1-5, the V gene TRBV20-1; D not resolved. Between the trimmed V and J ends, which lost 4 bases and 0 bases, there was a span of 16 bases. Looked up from germline, CDR1 is DFQATT and CDR2 is SNEGSKA (reference sequence). The CDR3 runs to 16 residues. The CDR3 region has the DNA TGCAGTGCTACACAATCGGGGTCGACTAGCAATCAGCCCCAGCATTTT. This codes for CSATQSGSTSNQPQHF.

This clonotype is medium-sized in the sample. This rearrangement joins TRBV10-3 to TRBJ1-6; D gene uncertain. Per the germline V gene, CDR1 is ENHRY and CDR2 is SYGVKD. V shed 6 bases and J shed 8 bases, with 14 bases lying between them. The CDR3 consists of 14 residues. Written as DNA, the CDR3 is TGTGCCATCAGCCCCGCGCCAGCGGATTCACCCCTCCACTTT. Translating it yields CAISPAPADSPLHF.

By proportion, this clonotype is medium-sized. The chain employs TRBV12-3 or TRBV12-4 and TRBJ2-1; D call uncertain. V was trimmed by 1 base and J by 6 bases, leaving 7 bases between them. This CDR3 is 13 amino acids long. The CDR3: CASSLGVPNEQFF. CDR3 nucleotides: TGTGCCAGCAGTTTAGGGGTTCCCAATGAGCAGTTCTTC.

This clonotype ranks as medium-sized. The chain couples TRBV12-3 or TRBV12-4 to TRBJ2-1; 11 bases are shared with TRBD2. The CDR3 length is 17 residues. V lost 5 bases to trimming and J lost 9 bases; unmatched junction nucleotides: 15. The CDR3 protein is CASSTTSGGIVWTEQFF. In nucleotides, the CDR3 is TGTGCCAGCAGTACTACTAGCGGGGGCATCGTTTGGACTGAGCAGTTCTTC.